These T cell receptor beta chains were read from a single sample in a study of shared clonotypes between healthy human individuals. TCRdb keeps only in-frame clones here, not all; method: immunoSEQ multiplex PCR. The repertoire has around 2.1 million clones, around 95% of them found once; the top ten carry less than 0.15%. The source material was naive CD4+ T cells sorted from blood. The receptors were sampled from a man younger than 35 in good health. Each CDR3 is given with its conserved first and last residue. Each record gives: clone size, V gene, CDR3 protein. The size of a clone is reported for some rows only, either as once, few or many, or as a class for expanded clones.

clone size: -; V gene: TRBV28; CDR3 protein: CASSGGLAGSFF
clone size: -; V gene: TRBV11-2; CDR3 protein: CASSPERLNTEAFF
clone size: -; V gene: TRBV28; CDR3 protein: CASSLDPRGATNTGELFF
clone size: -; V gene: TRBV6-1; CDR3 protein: CASRERGVGTDTQYF
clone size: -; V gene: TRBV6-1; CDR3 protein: CASSGRTGRGGYTF
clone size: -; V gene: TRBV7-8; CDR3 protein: CASRLPGTPNTEAFF
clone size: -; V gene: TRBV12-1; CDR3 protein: CASSFGPGLAGVFEQFF
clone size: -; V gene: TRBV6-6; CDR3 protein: CASSWTRGAIGDTQYF
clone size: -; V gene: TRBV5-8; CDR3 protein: CASSSGQGNYGYTF
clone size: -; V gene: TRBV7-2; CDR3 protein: CASSPTRAAAGDTQYF
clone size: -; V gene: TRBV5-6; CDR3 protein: CASSPAGVETQYF
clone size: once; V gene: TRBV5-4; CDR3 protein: CASSPWGTDTQYF
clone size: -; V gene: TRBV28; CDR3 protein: CASRITGVDNYGYTF
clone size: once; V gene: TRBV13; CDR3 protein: CATLGWGGHRNQGESYEQYF
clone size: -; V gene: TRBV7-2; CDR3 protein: CASSLWGTEYGYTF
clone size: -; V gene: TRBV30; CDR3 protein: CAWILSGTGRATEAFF
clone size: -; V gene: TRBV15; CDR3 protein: CATRTGSGPGAGYTF
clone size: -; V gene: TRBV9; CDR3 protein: CASSLTLADTQYF
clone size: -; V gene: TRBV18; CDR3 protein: CASSPNNMNTEAFF